This is a list of T cell receptor beta chains from one sample in a study of beta chain features in type 1 diabetes. Only in-frame clones appear in the TCRdb table, and some are missing; sequencing was by immunoSEQ multiplex PCR. The sample carries about 160,000 clones, 7.5% to 9.5% recorded once. Sequencing input: central memory CD4+ T cells from blood. The source of these receptors is a woman between 18 and 29 years old with type 1 diabetes. Each CDR3 is given with its conserved first and last residue. A D gene is named only where the DNA matches it firmly. Clone sizes are given selectively: once, few, many, or a class where the clone is expanded.

j_call	d_call	v_call	clone_size	cdr3_aa	cdr3_nt
TRBJ1-2	.	TRBV4-3	.	CASSHNGDGYTF	TGCGCCAGCAGCCACAACGGGGATGGCTACACCTTC
TRBJ2-7	TRBD2	TRBV4-1	few	CASSQGGLAGGRGYEQYF	TGCGCCAGCAGCCAAGGGGGACTAGCGGGAGGTCGGGGCTACGAGCAGTACTTC
TRBJ1-5	.	TRBV4-1	.	CASSQDRGPQHF	TGCGCCAGCAGCCAAGACCGGGGGCCCCAGCATTTT
TRBJ1-4	.	TRBV6-1	.	CASSGFRTNEKLFF	TGTGCCAGCAGTGGTTTCCGGACTAATGAAAAACTGTTTTTT
TRBJ2-7	TRBD1	TRBV2	few	CASSGLPGQEYF	TGTGCCAGCAGTGGGCTTCCGGGACAGGAGTACTTC
TRBJ1-5	.	TRBV19	few	CASSQTPGGNQPQHF	TGTGCCAGTAGCCAGACCCCGGGGGGCAATCAGCCCCAGCATTTT
TRBJ2-4	TRBD2	TRBV6-5	few	CASRRGSENIQYF	TGTGCCAGCAGACGCGGGAGTGAAAACATTCAGTACTTC
TRBJ2-4	.	TRBV7-2	few	CASSLEKGWNIQYF	TGTGCCAGCAGCTTAGAGAAGGGGTGGAACATTCAGTACTTC
TRBJ2-5	.	TRBV5-1	few	CASSPLPLAGAQETQYF	TGCGCCAGCAGCCCCCTCCCCCTAGCAGGGGCCCAAGAGACCCAGTACTTC
TRBJ2-3	.	TRBV10-1	few	CASSEGGADTQYF	TGCGCCAGCAGTGAAGGGGGGGCAGATACGCAGTATTTT
TRBJ1-2	.	TRBV28	.	CASSSPDSIQQGYGYTF	TGTGCCAGCAGTTCCCCCGACAGTATTCAACAAGGGTATGGCTACACCTTC
TRBJ2-3	.	TRBV5-6	few	CASSPVGTDTQYF	TGTGCCAGCAGCCCCGTTGGCACAGATACGCAGTATTTT
TRBJ2-3	TRBD2	TRBV6-5	few	CASETGGPSVF	TGTGCCAGTGAAACGGGAGGCCCTTCGGTATTT
TRBJ2-7	.	TRBV28	.	CASSGAHEQYF	TGTGCCAGCAGCGGAGCCCACGAGCAGTACTTC
TRBJ2-5	TRBD2	TRBV7-2	.	CASRRNLAGGKETQYF	TGTGCCAGCAGACGAAATCTAGCGGGGGGAAAAGAGACCCAGTACTTC
TRBJ2-2	.	TRBV6-6	few	CASLEVAGELFF	TGTGCCAGCCTCGAGGTAGCCGGGGAGCTGTTTTTT
TRBJ1-2	.	TRBV28	few	CASSLVASRSYTF	TGTGCCAGCAGTTTAGTAGCCAGTCGCAGCTACACCTTC
TRBJ1-3	TRBD1	TRBV30	.	CAWSVGTGSINTIYF	TGTGCCTGGAGCGTTGGGACAGGATCGATAAACACCATATATTTT
TRBJ1-5	.	TRBV28	.	CASSSGEQPQHF	TGTGCCAGCAGTTCAGGGGAGCAGCCCCAGCATTTT
TRBJ1-2	.	TRBV29-1	few	CSVEGQGLGYTF	TGCAGCGTCGAAGGGCAGGGACTTGGCTACACCTTC
TRBJ1-1	.	TRBV19	.	CASTPGKNTEAFF	TGTGCCAGTACCCCCGGGAAGAACACTGAAGCTTTCTTT
TRBJ2-1	TRBD2	TRBV4-2	.	CASSLDSGSYNEQFF	TGTGCCAGCAGCCTAGACAGCGGGAGTTACAATGAGCAGTTCTTC
TRBJ1-1	.	TRBV19	few	CASSMVGRGTGNTEAFF	TGTGCCAGTAGTATGGTCGGTCGCGGGACGGGGAACACTGAAGCTTTCTTT
TRBJ2-5	TRBD2	TRBV7-2	.	CASSSRTSGNQETQYF	TGTGCCAGCAGCTCACGGACTAGCGGCAATCAAGAGACCCAGTACTTC
TRBJ1-1	TRBD1	TRBV7-6	few	CASSPDRDDTEAFF	TGTGCCAGCAGTCCTGACAGGGATGACACTGAAGCTTTCTTT
TRBJ2-1	TRBD2	TRBV27	.	CASSRHGGRVFF	TGTGCCAGCAGCCGCCACGGCGGGAGGGTGTTCTTC
TRBJ2-1	TRBD2	TRBV25-1	.	CASSASGLSYNEQFF	TGTGCCAGCAGCGCTAGCGGACTCTCCTACAATGAGCAGTTCTTC
TRBJ1-2	.	TRBV7-2	few	CASSPFGVRSGYTF	TGTGCCAGCAGCCCCTTCGGGGTAAGAAGTGGCTACACCTTC
TRBJ1-4	.	TRBV11-3	few	CASSITGAGEKLFF	TGTGCCAGCAGTATAACGGGAGCGGGCGAAAAACTGTTTTTT
TRBJ2-3	TRBD1	TRBV4-2	.	CASSGTGTVDTQYF	TGTGCCAGCAGCGGAACCGGGACAGTGGATACGCAGTATTTT
TRBJ2-2	.	TRBV30	few	CAWSPSLTTNTGELFF	TGTGCCTGGAGTCCCTCTCTAACTACGAACACCGGGGAGCTGTTTTTT
TRBJ1-1	.	TRBV27	.	CASQLSGGTEAFF	TGTGCCAGCCAACTATCAGGAGGCACTGAAGCTTTCTTT
TRBJ2-3	TRBD1	TRBV7-9	many	CASSKTGDADTQYF	TGTGCCAGCAGCAAGACAGGGGACGCAGATACGCAGTATTTT
TRBJ2-4	.	TRBV6-6	.	CASSYTVDIQYF	TGTGCCAGCAGTTATACGGTTGACATTCAGTACTTC
TRBJ2-1	.	TRBV30	.	CASNMYNEQFF	TGTGCCTCAAACATGTACAATGAGCAGTTCTTC